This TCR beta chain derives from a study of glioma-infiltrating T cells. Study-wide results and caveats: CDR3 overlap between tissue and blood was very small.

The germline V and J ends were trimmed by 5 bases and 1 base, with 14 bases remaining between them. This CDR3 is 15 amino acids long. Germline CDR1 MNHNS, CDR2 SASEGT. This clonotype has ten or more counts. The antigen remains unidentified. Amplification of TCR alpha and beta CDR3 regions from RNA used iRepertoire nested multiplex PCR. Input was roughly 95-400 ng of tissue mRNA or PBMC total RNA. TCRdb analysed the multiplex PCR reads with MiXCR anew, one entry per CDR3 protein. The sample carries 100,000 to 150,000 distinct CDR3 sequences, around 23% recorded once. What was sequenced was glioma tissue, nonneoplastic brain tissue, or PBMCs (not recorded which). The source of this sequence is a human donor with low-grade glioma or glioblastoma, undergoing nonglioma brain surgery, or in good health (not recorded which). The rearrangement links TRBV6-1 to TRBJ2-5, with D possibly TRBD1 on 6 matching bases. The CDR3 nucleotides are TGTGCCAGCAGTATGGCGAGGGGGTCCCAAGAGACCCAGTACTTC. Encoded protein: CASSMARGSQETQYF.